These 22 T cell receptor beta chains were sequenced from one sample in a study of Tregs in tolerant kidney transplant recipients. Repertoires were generated with immunoSEQ multiplex PCR, while TCRdb's copy carries only in-frame clones and drops some. The table includes about 77,000 clones, 95% to 98% detected once. Source: CD4+ T cells from blood, taken before the transplant. Receptors were obtained from a human donor who received a combined kidney and bone marrow transplant.

The V and J genes are TRBV29-1 and TRBJ1-2; TRBD1 matches 9 bases. Germline V lookup: CDR1 SQVTM, CDR2 ANQGSEA. This CDR3 spans 15 amino acids. V was pared by 5 bases and J by 3 bases, with 10 bases of the junction left unmatched. The DNA of the CDR3 is TGCAGCGTTCCCCAAAGGGACAGGGTCCACTATGGCTACACCTTC. This sequence encodes CSVPQRDRVHYGYTF.

The CDR3 DNA reads TGTGCCAGCTCACCAACAGCTCCCACGATGGCTGAAGCTTTCTTT. Its translation: CASSPTAPTMAEAFF. The genes are TRBV18 and TRBJ1-1; D not certain. V was shortened by 2 bases and J by 6 bases, with 16 bases between the two germline ends. Germline CDR1 KGHSH, CDR2 LQKENI. This CDR3 region has 15 residues. The whole variable domain, remainder taken from reference TRBV18 and TRBJ1-1, is NAGVMQNPRHLVRRRGQEARLRCSPMKGHSHVYWYRQLPEEGLKFMVYLQKENIIDESGMPKERFSAEFPKEGPSILRIQQVVRGDSAAYFCASSPTAPTMAEAFFGQGTRLTVV.

The chain employs TRBV19 and TRBJ1-4; maybe TRBD1 (5 bases). V lost 5 bases, J lost 0 bases, and 13 bases lay in between. This CDR3 has 16 amino acids. The germline gives CDR1 LNHDA, CDR2 SQIVND (reference sequence). In DNA form, the CDR3 reads TGTGCCAGTAGTTCACCGGGGGGTGCAACTAATGAAAAACTGTTTTTT. It specifies CASSSPGGATNEKLFF. Based on the CDR3 plus reference TRBV19 and TRBJ1-4, the full variable domain is DGGITQSPKYLFRKEGQNVTLSCEQNLNHDAMYWYRQDPGQGLRLIYYSQIVNDFQKGDIAEGYSVSREKKESFPLTVTSAQKNPTAFYLCASSSPGGATNEKLFFGSGTQLSVL.

This clone was counted once. The chain has TRBV29-1 and TRBJ2-3; TRBD2 matches at 11 bases. The V gene end was trimmed by 6 bases and the J gene end by 4 bases; junction bases not matched to a gene: 15. The germline gives CDR1 SQVTM, CDR2 ANQGSEA. There are 17 residues in the CDR3. In nucleotides, the CDR3 is TGCAGCGTGTCCGCGCATAGACTAGCGGGACCCTCAGATACGCAGTATTTT. As protein: CSVSAHRLAGPSDTQYF.

V gene TRBV5-1 combines with J gene TRBJ2-5; no clear D. CDR3 size: 13 residues. Germline CDR1 SGHRS, CDR2 YFSETQ. Trimming cost V 1 base and J 2 bases, with 6 bases left between them. The CDR3 nucleotides read TGCGCCAGCAGCTTGCCCAGTCAAGAGACCCAGTACTTC. Translated: CASSLPSQETQYF.

The chain is built from TRBV5-1 and TRBJ2-3, with TRBD1 matching over 8 bases. Germline CDR1 SGHRS, CDR2 YFSETQ. J gave up 4 bases and V 4 bases, and 5 bases lay outside the gene matches. CDR3 length equals 14 residues. The CDR3 nucleotides are TGCGCCAGCAGCCCAGGACAGGGTTCAGATACGCAGTATTTT. It codes for CASSPGQGSDTQYF.

The chain couples TRBV28 to TRBJ2-7; D is possibly TRBD2 (6 bases). The CDR3 runs to 14 residues. The germline V and J ends were trimmed by 5 bases and 3 bases, with 14 bases remaining between them. Germline V gives CDR1 MDHEN, CDR2 SYDVKM. The CDR3 nucleotides are TGTGCCAGCAGTCGACCGGGGGTGGGCTACGAGCAGTACTTC. It encodes CASSRPGVGYEQYF.

The chain combines TRBV4-3 with TRBJ2-7, with 8 bases that match TRBD1. The CDR3 sequence is 15 residues long. Germline V CDR1 and CDR2: LGHNA, YSLEER. The J segment lost 5 bases and the V segment lost 0 bases, leaving 6 bases of the junction unmatched. CDR3 in DNA: TGCGCCAGCAGCCAAGATCCTTGGACAGGGAACGAGCAGTACTTC. It codes for CASSQDPWTGNEQYF.

The gene calls are TRBV7-2 and TRBJ2-3, with D possibly being TRBD2 (5 bases). This CDR3 is built from 15 residues. The germline V and J ends were trimmed by 5 bases and 0 bases, with 12 bases remaining between them. Germline assignment: CDR1 SGHTA and CDR2 FQGNSA. In nucleotides, the CDR3 is TGTGCCAGCAGCCTGGGCGGACTCAGCACAGATACGCAGTATTTT. It specifies CASSLGGLSTDTQYF.

The gene calls are TRBV2 and TRBJ2-7; tentative D call: TRBD1 (5 bases). V was shortened by 1 base and J by 0 bases, with 13 bases between the two germline ends. The V gene's germline CDR1 is SNHLY and CDR2 FYNNEI. The CDR3 has 16 residues. The CDR3 spells CASSEGPVGHSYEQYF. In nucleotides, the CDR3 is TGTGCCAGCAGTGAAGGCCCTGTGGGGCACTCCTACGAGCAGTACTTC.

This chain connects TRBV21-1 to TRBJ1-2; the DNA was not compared with TRBD1, the D call given in the table. TRBV21-1 is annotated as a pseudogene. This CDR3 spans 15 amino acids. The CDR3 sequence: CASSFKGRGHGGYTF. In DNA, the CDR3 is TGTGCCAGCAGCTTCAAGGGCAGGGGGCATGGAGGCTACACCTTC.

J is TRBJ2-3 and V is TRBV2, with D tentatively TRBD2 (5 bases). CDR1 and CDR2 from the germline V gene are SNHLY and FYNNEI. This CDR3 region has 15 residues. Trimming left V 0 bases short and J 2 bases short, with 9 bases between. The CDR3 DNA sequence: TGTGCCAGCAGTGAAGCTAGCGACAACACAGATACGCAGTATTTT. It yields the protein CASSEASDNTDTQYF.

The chain carries TRBV5-1 and TRBJ2-7; TRBD2 matches 12 bases. The CDR3 has 14 residues. The V and J ends lost 4 bases and 2 bases, in that order; junction bases with no gene match: 1. Germline CDR1 is SGHRS and CDR2 is YFSETQ. As DNA, the CDR3 is TGCGCCAGCAGCCTAGCGGGAGGGGCCTACGAGCAGTACTTC. This encodes CASSLAGGAYEQYF.

As DNA, the CDR3 is TGTGCCAGCAGCTTAGGGCCGGCCCAGGAGACCCAGTACTTC. It encodes CASSLGPAQETQYF. The rearrangement joins TRBV7-3 to TRBJ2-5; no clear D. This CDR3 has 14 residues. The germline gives CDR1 SGHTA, CDR2 FQGTGA. Trimming stripped 2 bases from V and 5 bases from J, with 12 bases between.

The chain uses TRBV5-1 and TRBJ2-3, with D possibly TRBD2 on 6 matching bases. The CDR3 contains 13 residues. V shed 4 bases and J shed 9 bases, with 15 bases lying between them. Per germline, CDR1 SGHRS and CDR2 YFSETQ. CDR3: CASSRTAGGTQYF. The DNA of the CDR3 is TGCGCCAGCAGCAGGACTGCCGGAGGGACGCAGTATTTT.

The V gene is TRBV10-3, the J gene TRBJ2-5, with a possible D match to TRBD1 (6 bases). Between the trimmed V and J ends, which lost 10 bases and 2 bases, there was a span of 17 bases. Germline CDR1 ENHRY, CDR2 SYGVKD. The CDR3 covers 14 residues. The chain's CDR3 is CASRFRDKQETQYF. CDR3 in DNA: TGTGCCAGCCGTTTCCGGGACAAACAAGAGACCCAGTACTTC.

The chain has TRBV7-2 and TRBJ2-2; 7 bases line up with TRBD2. Germline CDR1 and CDR2: SGHTA and FQGNSA. This CDR3 has 15 amino acids. V was pared by 1 base and J by 6 bases, with 5 bases of the junction left unmatched. In nucleotides, the CDR3 is TGTGCCAGCAGCTTAGACGGCGGGGGAGCCGGGGAGCTGTTTTTT. Translating gives CASSLDGGGAGELFF.

The chain recombines TRBV27 with TRBJ2-3; TRBD2 matches 12 bases. Trimming took 2 bases from V and 2 from J; bases not matched to a gene: 2. Germline CDR1 MNHEY, CDR2 SMNVEV (reference sequence). The CDR3 contains 16 residues. The CDR3 DNA is TGTGCCAGCAGTTTAGGACTAGCGGGACTCACAGATACGCAGTATTTT. This encodes CASSLGLAGLTDTQYF.

The count of this clone is one. The chain recombines TRBV19 with TRBJ1-5; 11 positions match TRBD1. Trimming at V came to 2 bases and at J to 7 bases, leaving 10 bases not matched to a gene. Per the germline V gene, CDR1 is LNHDA and CDR2 is SQIVND (reference sequence). CDR3 size: 17 residues. The CDR3 coding sequence is TGTGCCAGTAGTATAATTCTACCGGGACAGGGGGGACAGCCCCAGCATTTT. The encoded protein is CASSIILPGQGGQPQHF.

The chain joins TRBV7-2 to TRBJ1-2; D possibly corresponds to TRBD1 (6 bases). The CDR3 is made up of 13 amino acids. The V and J ends lost 5 bases and 3 bases respectively, with 10 bases between them. CDR1 and CDR2 (germline): SGHTA, FQGNSA. The CDR3: CASSKGQYYGYTF. In DNA form, the CDR3 reads TGTGCCAGCAGCAAGGGACAATACTATGGCTACACCTTC.

As for this clone: One junction end does not reproduce the germline sequence, and a read error may be involved. This rearrangement joins TRBV29-1 to TRBJ2-1; no clear D gene. This CDR3 contains 12 residues. Germline V gene sequence: CDR1 SQVTM, CDR2 ANQGSEA. CDR3 amino acids: CSPRNNYNEQFF. The CDR3 DNA follows: TGTTCTCCGAGGAATAACTACAATGAGCAGTTCTTC.

This clone was seen once. The chain has TRBV7-2 and TRBJ2-2; TRBD2 agrees at 10 bases. This CDR3 is built from 17 residues. Germline values: CDR1 SGHTA, CDR2 FQGNSA. Trimming took 3 bases from V and 5 from J; bases not matched to a gene: 9. CDR3 in DNA: TGTGCCAGCAGCTTTAAACCTCCTAGCGGGAGAACCGGGGAGCTGTTTTTT. Its protein product is CASSFKPPSGRTGELFF. Filled out from reference TRBV7-2 and TRBJ2-2, the complete variable domain reads GAGVSQSPSNKVTEKGKDVELRCDPISGHTALYWYRQSLGQGLEFLIYFQGNSAPDKSGLPSDRFSAERTGGSVSTLTIQRTQQEDSAVYLCASSFKPPSGRTGELFFGEGSRLTVL.